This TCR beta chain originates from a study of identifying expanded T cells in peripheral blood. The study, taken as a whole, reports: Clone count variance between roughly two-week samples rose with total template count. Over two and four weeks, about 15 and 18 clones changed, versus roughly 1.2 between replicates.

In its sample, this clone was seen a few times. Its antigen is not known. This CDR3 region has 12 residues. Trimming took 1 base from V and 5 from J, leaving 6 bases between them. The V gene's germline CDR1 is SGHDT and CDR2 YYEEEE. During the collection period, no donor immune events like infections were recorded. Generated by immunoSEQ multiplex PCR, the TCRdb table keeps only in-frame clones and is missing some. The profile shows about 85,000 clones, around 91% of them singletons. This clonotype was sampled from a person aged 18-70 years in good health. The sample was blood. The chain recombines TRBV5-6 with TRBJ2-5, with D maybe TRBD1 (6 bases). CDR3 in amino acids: CASSLQGETQYF. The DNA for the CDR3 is TGTGCCAGCAGCTTGCAGGGGGAGACCCAGTACTTC.